The 10 T cell receptor beta chains in this list originate from one sample, sequenced in a study of glioma-infiltrating T cells. Using RNA template, CDR3s of TCR alpha and beta were amplified with iRepertoire arm-PCR. In TCRdb, the multiplex PCR reads were re-called with MiXCR into one record per CDR3 protein. The sample holds 44,000 or so distinct CDR3 sequences, 20% to 25% seen once. Sample: glioma tissue, nonneoplastic brain tissue, or PBMCs (not recorded which). The receptors were sampled from a human donor with low-grade glioma or glioblastoma, undergoing nonglioma brain surgery, or in good health (not recorded which).

This clonotype occurred a few times. The genes are TRBV4-1 and TRBJ2-2; 8 nucleotides line up with TRBD1. This CDR3 contains 15 residues. V lost 2 bases to trimming and J lost 5 bases; unmatched junction nucleotides: 4. The germline V gene has CDR1 MGHRA and CDR2 YSYEKL. CDR3 coding DNA: TGCGCCAGCAGCCAACAGGGGGCTGGAACCGGGGAGCTGTTTTTT. It translates to CASSQQGAGTGELFF.

At least ten counts were recorded for this clonotype. The J gene is TRBJ2-5, the V gene TRBV5-4; TRBD1 is a possible D gene (5 bases). CDR1 SGHNT and CDR2 YYREEE come from the germline V gene (reference sequence). The CDR3 totals 14 residues. Trimming left V 0 bases short and J 3 bases short, with 9 bases between. CDR3 protein: CASSLDGQEETQYF. The CDR3 nucleotides are TGTGCCAGCAGCTTGGACGGACAAGAAGAGACCCAGTACTTC.

This clonotype has a handful of counts. This chain connects TRBV7-9 to TRBJ1-4; 7 bases match TRBD1. J was trimmed by 6 bases and V by 5 bases; bases with no gene match: 15. Per germline, CDR1 SEHNR and CDR2 FQNEAQ (reference sequence). This CDR3 region has 17 residues. The CDR3 region is CASSTRYPTGMDEKLFF. DNA for the CDR3: TGTGCCAGCAGCACCCGATACCCGACAGGGATGGATGAAAAACTGTTTTTT.

At least ten counts were recorded for this clonotype. The V call is TRBV2, the J call TRBJ2-7, with D perhaps being TRBD1 or TRBD2 (6 bases each). V lost 2 bases to trimming and J lost 5 bases, with 16 bases between them. The CDR3 length is 15 residues. The germline CDR1 and CDR2 sequences are SNHLY and FYNNEI. The CDR3 nucleotides are TGTGCCAGCAGTGAAAGGGGGGACTCTTACAACGAGCAGTACTTC. Its translation: CASSERGDSYNEQYF.

In this sample, this clonotype is medium-sized. This chain links TRBV27 with TRBJ2-7; TRBD1 is a possible D gene (5 bases). Germline V gene data show CDR1 as MNHEY and CDR2 as SMNVEV (reference sequence). The CDR3 is 14 amino acids. Trimming removed 3 bases from V and 3 bases from J, with 12 bases in between. CDR3 DNA sequence: TGTGCCAGCAGTTTTTCAGGGCCATTCTACGAGCAGTACTTC. This codes for CASSFSGPFYEQYF.

This rearrangement joins TRBV5-1 to TRBJ2-3; 9 nucleotides align to TRBD2. The CDR3 length is 15 residues. Looked up from germline, CDR1 is SGHRS and CDR2 is YFSETQ. J lost 4 bases, V lost 7 bases, and 10 bases had no gene match. The CDR3 nucleotides read TGCGCCAGCCAGAATAGCGGGAGATCGTCAGATACGCAGTATTTT. It yields the protein CASQNSGRSSDTQYF.

The sample holds many counts of this clonotype. The chain is built from TRBV2 and TRBJ1-2; TRBD1 matches at 7 bases. With V trimmed by 8 bases and J by 0 bases, 3 bases remained unmatched. This CDR3 has 13 amino acids. Germline CDR1 and CDR2: SNHLY and FYNNEI. In nucleotides, the CDR3 is TGTGCCAGCCGGGACAGAGCTAACTATGGCTACACCTTC. Its protein product is CASRDRANYGYTF.

This clonotype showed up many times. The chain carries TRBV28 and TRBJ2-2; 9 bases align to TRBD1. The CDR3 is 17 residues long. J was trimmed by 4 bases and V by 1 base; bases with no gene match: 7. Per germline, CDR1 MDHEN and CDR2 SYDVKM. CDR3 residues: CASSLSPGQGITGELFF. The CDR3 DNA follows: TGTGCCAGCAGTTTATCTCCGGGACAGGGCATCACCGGGGAGCTGTTTTTT.

This clonotype was observed at least ten times. This chain joins TRBV20-1 and TRBJ1-2, with D possibly being TRBD1 (5 bases). The CDR3 length is 16 residues. Germline-derived CDR1 and CDR2 are DFQATT and SNEGSKA (reference sequence). The germline V and J ends were trimmed by 0 bases and 3 bases, with 17 bases remaining between them. CDR3 in DNA: TGCAGTGCTAGAGATTCCGCCCCAGGGAACTACTATGGCTACACCTTC. Its protein product is CSARDSAPGNYYGYTF.

The table lists this clonotype with many counts. The rearrangement uses TRBV20-1 and TRBJ1-2, with D tentatively TRBD1 (5 bases). V was pared by 3 bases and J by 6 bases, with 17 bases between. The germline CDR1 and CDR2 sequences are DFQATT and SNEGSKA (reference sequence). This CDR3 has 14 residues. The CDR3 coding sequence is TGCAGTGCTAGCCCCCGGGGGAGTGAGGATGGCTACACCTTC. It translates to CSASPRGSEDGYTF.